This is a list of T cell receptor beta chains from one sample in a study of CD8 T cells in ankylosing spondylitis. In TCRdb, the 5' RACE reads were re-called with MiXCR into one record per CDR3 protein. The sample holds around 890,000 distinct CDR3 sequences; about an eighth are singletons and the top ten take around 0.51%. Source material: blood, either unsorted or a sorted T cell fraction (not recorded which). The receptors were gathered from a male donor with ankylosing spondylitis. Both conserved end residues are part of each CDR3. D genes are given only for firm matches. Clone size is not always given. Where it is, it says once, few, many or a class for expanded clones.

clone_size j_call v_call d_call cdr3_length cdr3_nt cdr3_aa
many TRBJ2-3 TRBV29-1 . 13 TGCAGCGTTGAGGTCCAGGGACGAGATACGCAGTATTTT CSVEVQGRDTQYF
few TRBJ2-2 TRBV20-1 TRBD2 14 TGCAGTGCGCGACTAGCGGGCTTATCAGAGGAGCTGTTTTTT CSARLAGLSEELFF
few TRBJ1-1 TRBV2 . 15 TGTGCCAGCAAATTTCGTCCCCCCGGGAACACTGAAGCTTTCTTT CASKFRPPGNTEAFF
. TRBJ1-1 TRBV19 . 14 TGTGCCAGTACCCTAGGAAGGGTGAACACTGAAGCTTTCTTT CASTLGRVNTEAFF
. TRBJ2-1 TRBV18 . 12 TGTGCCAGCTCTCCCGAACGGGGTGAGCAGTTCTTC CASSPERGEQFF
many TRBJ2-7 TRBV7-2 . 14 TGTGCCAGCACCCTAAGGACCAGGACCTACGAGCAGTACTTC CASTLRTRTYEQYF
. TRBJ2-1 TRBV5-1 . 20 TGCGCCAGCAGCTGGCCGGCCGCAGGGGGGCCTTCGTGGTCCTACAATGAGCAGTTCTTC CASSWPAAGGPSWSYNEQFF
. TRBJ2-3 TRBV24-1 TRBD1 12 TGTGCCACCAAGGGGGCCCAAGATACGCAGTATTTT CATKGAQDTQYF
few TRBJ1-1 TRBV4-3 . 12 TGCGCCAGCAGCCAAGATTCCCGTGAAGCTTTCTTT CASSQDSREAFF
few TRBJ1-5 TRBV6-1 TRBD1 16 TGTGCCAGCAGCAGGACAGGGGGCGGATACAATCAGCCCCAGCATTTT CASSRTGGGYNQPQHF
. TRBJ1-2 TRBV20-1 . 12 TGCAGTGCTAAGCATGGCAGGGCTGGCTACACCTTC CSAKHGRAGYTF
few TRBJ2-4 TRBV4-2 . 17 TGTGCCAGCAGCCAAGCCGTATCGTTCGAAGCCAAAAACATTCAGTACTTC CASSQAVSFEAKNIQYF
. TRBJ2-5 TRBV12-3/TRBV12-4 TRBD2 17 TGTGCCAGCAGTTTAGCGCGGCTAGCGGGGGGCCAAGAGACCCAGCACTTC CASSLARLAGGQETQHF
. TRBJ2-7 TRBV10-3 TRBD2 16 TGTGCCATCGCGGGTCTAGCGGGAGAATCGTCCTACGAGCAGTACTTC CAIAGLAGESSYEQYF
few TRBJ2-7 TRBV9 TRBD1 14 TGTGCCAGCGCCCCGGGACAGGGGGCCTACGAGCAGTACTTC CASAPGQGAYEQYF
many TRBJ2-2 TRBV7-2 . 13 TGTGCCAGCTGGATGGGGGGGCCGGGGGAGCTGTTTTTT CASWMGGPGELFF
. TRBJ2-1 TRBV12-3/TRBV12-4 TRBD2 18 TGTGCCAGCAGTTCTCAATGGACTAGCGGGAGCTCCTACAATGAGCAGTTCTTC CASSSQWTSGSSYNEQFF
few TRBJ2-7 TRBV7-2 . 14 TGTGCCAGCAGCCCCCGGGCTTTCACCTACGAGCAGTACTTC CASSPRAFTYEQYF
few TRBJ2-5 TRBV20-1 . 14 TGCAGTGCCGAATCTACTAGTAGGGACGAGACCCAGTACTTC CSAESTSRDETQYF
many TRBJ1-3 TRBV7-9 . 14 TGTGCCAGCAGCTTAGGTTACTCTGGAAACACCATATATTTT CASSLGYSGNTIYF
. TRBJ1-3 TRBV24-1 . 15 TGTGCCACCAGTGATCCAAGGACATCGGCAAACACCATATATTTT CATSDPRTSANTIYF
. TRBJ2-7 TRBV7-2 TRBD1 15 TGTGCCAGCAGCTCCGGACAGGGGGTCTCCTACGAGCAGTACTTC CASSSGQGVSYEQYF
. TRBJ2-3 TRBV5-1 TRBD2 15 TGCGCCAGCAGATTTGGACTAGCGGGAGGAGATACGCAGTATTTT CASRFGLAGGDTQYF
. TRBJ2-3 TRBV20-1 . 12 TGCAGTGCGGTCAGTCAGGCGGATACGCAGTATTTT CSAVSQADTQYF
few TRBJ1-3 TRBV11-2 . 15 TGTGCCAGCAGCTTTCTTCCGTACCCTGGAAACACCATATATTTT CASSFLPYPGNTIYF
. TRBJ2-5 TRBV7-6 TRBD1 16 TGTGCCAGCAGCTTAGCGGCGAGACAGGGCCTTGAGACCCAGTACTTC CASSLAARQGLETQYF
. TRBJ2-1 TRBV29-1 . 13 TGCAGCGTTGACGGCGTGGGGTACAATGAGCAGTTCTTC CSVDGVGYNEQFF
. TRBJ2-7 TRBV28 TRBD1 15 TGTGCCAGCGTAAAACCGGGACAGACCTCCTACGAGCAGTACTTC CASVKPGQTSYEQYF
. TRBJ2-3 TRBV6-2/TRBV6-3 . 14 TGTGCCAGCAGTCCAGACCCTTGGATTAATACGCAGTATTTT CASSPDPWINTQYF
many TRBJ1-1 TRBV29-1 . 13 TGCAGCGTTGAAATGAGACGAGGAACTGAAGCTTTCTTT CSVEMRRGTEAFF
few TRBJ1-1 TRBV30 . 11 TGTGCCTGGAGTGTGGTGCGGAATGCTTTCTTT CAWSVVRNAFF
few TRBJ2-1 TRBV11-2 TRBD2 18 TGTGCCAGCAGCAGGGGACTAGCGGGAGGGCCCTCATACAATGAGCAGTTCTTC CASSRGLAGGPSYNEQFF
few TRBJ2-3 TRBV5-5 . 14 TGTGCCAGCAGCTTGGAATGGGCCTCAGATACGCAGTATTTT CASSLEWASDTQYF
once TRBJ2-7 TRBV25-1 . 14 TGTGCCAGCAGTGAATGGGGCAGGCTCAACGAGCAGTACTTC CASSEWGRLNEQYF
. TRBJ2-5 TRBV20-1 . 13 TGCAGTGCTGCACTCCTAGCAGTAGAGACCCAGTACTTC CSAALLAVETQYF
. TRBJ1-1 TRBV5-1 . 15 TGCGCCAGCAGCTTGGTCCCGGGGGTGAACACTGAAGCTTTCTTT CASSLVPGVNTEAFF
. TRBJ1-4 TRBV20-1 . 14 TGCAGTGCTAGCGCCTCTACGGGTGGCGAAAAACTGTTTTTT CSASASTGGEKLFF
few TRBJ2-7 TRBV5-1 . 14 TGCGCCAGCAGCCGGGTGGTTTGGGGGGACGAGCAGTACTTC CASSRVVWGDEQYF
few TRBJ2-5 TRBV7-9 . 12 TGTGCCAGCAGCTTGACCGGGGGGACCCAGTACTTC CASSLTGGTQYF
few TRBJ1-4 TRBV20-1 TRBD1 14 TGCAGTGCCGACCGGGGACAGGTCGGTGAAAAACTGTTTTTT CSADRGQVGEKLFF
many TRBJ2-7 TRBV5-1 TRBD1 15 TGCGCCAGCAGCTTTTCGTCAGGGGGCACCTACGAGCAGTACTTC CASSFSSGGTYEQYF
many TRBJ2-3 TRBV20-1 . 15 TGCAGTGCTAGTATCCTTCAGCGTCCACGAGATACGCAGTATTTT CSASILQRPRDTQYF
. TRBJ1-2 TRBV6-6 . 13 TGTGCCAGCAGTTACGGGCAAGGGAGAGGCTACACCTTC CASSYGQGRGYTF
many TRBJ2-5 TRBV10-3 . 17 TGTGCCATCAGTGAGGGGGCAGGGCAGGGGTGGTCGGAGACCCAGTACTTC CAISEGAGQGWSETQYF
. TRBJ2-1 TRBV28 TRBD2 16 TGTGCCAGCAGTTTGGGCCCCACGGGAGGAGTGGATGAGCAGTTCTTC CASSLGPTGGVDEQFF
once TRBJ2-1 TRBV24-1 . 16 TGTGCCACCAGTGACCGCGGACCGAGCTCCTACAATGAGCAGTTCTTC CATSDRGPSSYNEQFF